This TCR beta chain comes out of a study of blood T cell repertoires in COVID-19. Overall study: From T cells, B-cell-depleted T cells, or PBMCs came the material, which was cDNA or gDNA.

Trimming pared 2 bases from V and 7 bases from J, leaving 12 bases between. Germline-derived CDR1 and CDR2 are SGHVS and FQNEAQ. The CDR3 totals 15 residues. Produced via immunoSEQ multiplex PCR; TCRdb's table is partial and in-frame only. This table holds approximately 190,000 clones, roughly 85% found once. The rearrangement uses TRBV7-8 and TRBJ1-6, with D hard to call. What was sequenced was peripheral blood. This sequence originates from a woman in her twenties or thirties with acute or convalescent COVID-19. Here the CDR3 DNA reads TGTGCCAGCAGCTTACAGAGTCTAGAGAATTCACCCCTCCACTTT. It is translated as CASSLQSLENSPLHF.